This T cell receptor (beta chain) was documented in a study of T cell responses to AZD1222 COVID-19 vaccine. Study-wide findings and caveats: The repertoires were collected only after the peak T cell response.

Profiling relied on immunoSEQ multiplex PCR, and the TCRdb table lists in-frame clones only, not all of them. The sample includes about 150,000 clones, around nine tenths of them seen just once. The V gene's germline CDR1 is SEHNR and CDR2 FQNEAQ (reference sequence). The CDR3 is 13 residues long. V gave up 1 base and J gave up 5 bases, with 6 bases separating them. This clone was found once. What it binds is not known. This clonotype was obtained from an adult in good health. This sequence joins TRBV7-9 and TRBJ1-3; D remains ambiguous. The sample was peripheral blood, taken on day 0 of AZD1222 vaccination. The CDR3 coding sequence is TGTGCCAGCAGCTTAGAGTATCGAAACACCATATATTTT. It codes for CASSLEYRNTIYF.